This T cell receptor (beta chain) was sequenced in a study of glioma-infiltrating T cells. Study-wide context: Sequencing aimed for 4.5- to 10-fold coverage of about a million peripheral T cells. Regarding the study as a whole: Tissue and blood shared very few CDR3 sequences. Shared blood CDR3 signature motifs marked patients with low tissue-blood divergence.

TCR alpha and beta CDR3 regions were amplified from RNA using iRepertoire nested multiplex PCR. From the multiplex PCR reads, TCRdb called clonotypes with MiXCR, one entry per CDR3 protein. Of 300,000 to 400,000 distinct CDR3 sequences listed, about 40% were seen once; the top ten hold around 12%. This clonotype was detected ten times or more. Its antigen is unknown. Trimming shortened V by 4 bases and J by 0 bases, and 10 bases separated the two germline ends. There are 14 residues in the CDR3. The germline CDR1 and CDR2 sequences are MNHEY and SMNVEV (reference sequence). The rearrangement links TRBV27 to TRBJ2-7; D uncertain. The sequenced sample consisted of glioma tissue, nonneoplastic brain tissue, or PBMCs (not recorded which). The receptor was isolated from a human donor with low-grade glioma or glioblastoma, undergoing nonglioma brain surgery, or in good health (not recorded which). The CDR3 here is CASSYIGPSYEQYF. In nucleotides, the CDR3 is TGTGCCAGCAGTTACATTGGGCCCTCCTACGAGCAGTACTTC.